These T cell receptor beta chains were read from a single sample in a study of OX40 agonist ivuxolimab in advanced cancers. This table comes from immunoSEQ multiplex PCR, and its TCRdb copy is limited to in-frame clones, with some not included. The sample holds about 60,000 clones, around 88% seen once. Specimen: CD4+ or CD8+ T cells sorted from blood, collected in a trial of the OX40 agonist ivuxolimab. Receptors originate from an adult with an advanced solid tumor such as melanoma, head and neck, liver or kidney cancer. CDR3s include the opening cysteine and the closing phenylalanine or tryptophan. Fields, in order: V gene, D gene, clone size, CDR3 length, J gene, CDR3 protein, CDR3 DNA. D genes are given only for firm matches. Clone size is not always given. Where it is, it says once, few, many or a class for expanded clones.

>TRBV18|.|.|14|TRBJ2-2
CASSPVTATGELFF
TGTGCCAGCTCACCAGTGACAGCAACCGGGGAGCTGTTTTTT
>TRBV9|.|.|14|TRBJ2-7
CASSFDSYVGEQYF
TGTGCCAGCAGTTTCGACAGTTATGTGGGGGAGCAGTACTTC
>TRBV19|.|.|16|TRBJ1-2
CASSPTLGGANYGYTF
TGTGCCAGTAGTCCGACCCTCGGGGGAGCGAACTATGGCTACACCTTC
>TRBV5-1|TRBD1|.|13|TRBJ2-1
CASSSGQVGEQFF
TGCGCCAGCAGCAGCGGACAGGTGGGTGAGCAGTTCTTC
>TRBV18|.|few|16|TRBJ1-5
CASSPPQVGGNQPQHF
TGTGCCAGCTCACCACCACAGGTCGGGGGCAATCAGCCCCAGCATTTT
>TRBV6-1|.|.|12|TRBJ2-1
CASVRGWDEQFF
TGTGCCAGCGTCCGGGGCTGGGATGAGCAGTTCTTC
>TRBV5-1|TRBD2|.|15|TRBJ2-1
CASSSTSLPNNEQFF
TGCGCCAGCAGCTCGACTAGCCTCCCTAACAATGAGCAGTTCTTC
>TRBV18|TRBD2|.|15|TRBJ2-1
CASSPQGTSGGEQFF
TGTGCCAGCTCACCACAAGGGACTAGCGGAGGAGAGCAGTTCTTC
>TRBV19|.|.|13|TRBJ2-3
CASSMFKGLTQYF
TGTGCCAGTAGTATGTTTAAGGGACTTACGCAGTATTTT
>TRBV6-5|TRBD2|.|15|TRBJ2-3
CASSYQLAATDTQYF
TGTGCCAGCAGTTACCAACTAGCGGCCACAGATACGCAGTATTTT
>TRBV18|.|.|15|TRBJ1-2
CASSPNQGSNYGYTF
TGTGCCAGCTCACCCAACCAGGGTTCCAACTATGGCTACACCTTC
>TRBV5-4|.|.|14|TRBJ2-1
CASSFPARYNEQFF
TGTGCCAGCAGCTTCCCCGCTAGGTACAATGAGCAGTTCTTC
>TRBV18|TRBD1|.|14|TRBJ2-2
CASSRDREDGELFF
TGTGCCAGCTCACGGGACAGGGAGGACGGGGAGCTGTTTTTT
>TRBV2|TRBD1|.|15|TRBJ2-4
CASLLDRVGKNIQYF
TGTGCCAGCCTATTGGACAGGGTAGGCAAAAACATTCAGTACTTC
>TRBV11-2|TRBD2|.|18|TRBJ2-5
CASSRRISGGASRETQYF
TGTGCCAGCAGCCGGAGGATTAGCGGGGGGGCCAGTCGGGAGACCCAGTACTTC
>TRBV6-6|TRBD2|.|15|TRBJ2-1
CASSWEVGLAYEQFF
TGTGCCAGCAGTTGGGAAGTAGGACTAGCCTATGAGCAGTTCTTC
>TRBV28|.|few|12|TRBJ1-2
CASSLTGNGYTF
TGTGCCAGCAGTTTAACAGGGAATGGCTACACCTTC
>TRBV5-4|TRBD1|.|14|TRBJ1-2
CASSLQGANYGYTF
TGTGCCAGCAGCTTACAGGGGGCTAACTATGGCTACACCTTC
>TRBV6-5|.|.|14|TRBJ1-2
CASRGAGANYGYTF
TGTGCCAGCCGGGGGGCAGGAGCCAACTATGGCTACACCTTC
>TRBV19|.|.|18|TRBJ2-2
CASSNPFVGRANTGELFF
TGTGCCAGTTCCAACCCCTTCGTGGGCAGGGCAAACACCGGGGAGCTGTTTTTT
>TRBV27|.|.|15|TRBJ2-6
CASSRVSSGANVLTF
TGTGCCAGCAGTCGCGTTTCCTCTGGGGCCAACGTCCTGACTTTC
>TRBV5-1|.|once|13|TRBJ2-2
CASSLESVWELFF
TGCGCCAGCAGCTTGGAATCCGTTTGGGAGCTGTTTTTT
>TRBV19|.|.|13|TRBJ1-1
CASSMGRHTEAFF
TGTGCCAGTAGTATGGGCAGACACACTGAAGCTTTCTTT
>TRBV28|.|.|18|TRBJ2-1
CASLPGTRAQLTSNEQFF
TGTGCCAGCCTCCCTGGGACCCGGGCGCAACTCACCAGCAATGAGCAGTTCTTC
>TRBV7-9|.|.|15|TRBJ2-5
CASSLKGAGQETQYF
TGTGCCAGCAGCTTAAAAGGGGCAGGCCAAGAGACCCAGTACTTC
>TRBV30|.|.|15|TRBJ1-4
CAWIPPPPTDEKLFF
TGTGCCTGGATCCCGCCGCCTCCCACAGATGAAAAACTGTTTTTT
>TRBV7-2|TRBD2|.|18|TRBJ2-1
CASSSGTSGRNIANEQFF
TGTGCCAGCAGCTCAGGGACTAGCGGGAGAAATATTGCAAATGAGCAGTTCTTC
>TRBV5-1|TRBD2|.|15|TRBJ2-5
CASSALAGGLETQYF
TGCGCCAGCAGCGCCCTAGCGGGGGGATTGGAGACCCAGTACTTC
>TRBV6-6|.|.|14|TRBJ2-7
CASSYTRLAYEQYF
TGTGCCAGCAGTTACACTAGATTGGCCTACGAGCAGTACTTC
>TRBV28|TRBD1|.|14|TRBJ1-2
CASVPGQPPSVSTF
TGTGCCAGCGTCCCGGGACAGCCTCCCTCTGTTTCCACCTTC
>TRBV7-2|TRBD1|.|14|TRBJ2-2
CASRSDRLTGELFF
TGTGCCAGCAGATCGGACAGGCTCACCGGGGAGCTGTTTTTT
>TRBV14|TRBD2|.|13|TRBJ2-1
CASSLGGSNEQFF
TGTGCCAGCAGCCTCGGCGGGAGCAATGAGCAGTTCTTC
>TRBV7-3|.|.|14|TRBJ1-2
CASSPWTLNYGYTF
TGTGCCAGCAGCCCCTGGACACTTAACTATGGCTACACCTTC
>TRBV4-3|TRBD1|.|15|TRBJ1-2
CASSQSGTGNYGYTF
TGCGCCAGCAGCCAGTCCGGGACAGGGAACTATGGCTACACCTTC
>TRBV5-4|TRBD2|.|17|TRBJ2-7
CASSSLGRAERSYEQYF
TGTGCCAGCAGCTCCCTTGGGAGGGCAGAACGCTCCTACGAGCAGTACTTC
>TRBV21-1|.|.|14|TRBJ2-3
CASSKEISTDTQYF
TGTGCCAGCAGCAAAGAGATAAGCACAGATACGCAGTATTTT
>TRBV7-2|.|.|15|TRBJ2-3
CASSFQLGGTDTQYF
TGTGCCAGCAGCTTCCAACTAGGAGGCACAGATACGCAGTATTTT
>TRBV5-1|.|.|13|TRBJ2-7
CASSTPDGYEQYF
TGCGCCAGCAGCACCCCAGATGGCTACGAGCAGTACTTC
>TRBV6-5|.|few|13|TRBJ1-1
CASRGVGNTEAFF
TGTGCCAGCAGGGGGGTAGGGAACACTGAAGCTTTCTTT
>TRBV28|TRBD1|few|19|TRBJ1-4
CASSHIRRTGGVKDEKLFF
TGTGCCAGCAGTCACATCCGCCGGACAGGGGGGGTCAAGGATGAAAAACTGTTTTTT
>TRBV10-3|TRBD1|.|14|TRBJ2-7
CAISEGQGLNEQYF
TGTGCCATCAGTGAAGGACAGGGGTTAAACGAGCAGTACTTC
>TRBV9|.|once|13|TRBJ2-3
CASSVAITDTQYF
TGTGCCAGCAGCGTAGCGATAACAGATACGCAGTATTTT
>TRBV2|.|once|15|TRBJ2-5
CASIQGFLAGETQYF
TGTGCCAGCATTCAGGGGTTTCTAGCCGGGGAGACCCAGTACTTC
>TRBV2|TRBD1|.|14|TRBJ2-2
CASSAGQGEWELFF
TGTGCCAGCAGCGCTGGACAGGGAGAGTGGGAGCTGTTTTTT
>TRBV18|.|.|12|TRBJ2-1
CASSKQRDEQFF
TGTGCCAGCTCAAAACAGCGGGATGAGCAGTTCTTC
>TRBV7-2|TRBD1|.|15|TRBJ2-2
CASSWGQGAIGELFF
TGTGCCAGCAGCTGGGGACAGGGGGCGATCGGGGAGCTGTTTTTT
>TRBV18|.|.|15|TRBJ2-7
CASSPWTSLSYEQYF
TGTGCCAGCTCACCCTGGACATCTCTCTCCTACGAGCAGTACTTC
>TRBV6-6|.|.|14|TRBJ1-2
CASSHEEPRYGYTF
TGTGCCAGCAGCCACGAAGAGCCTCGCTATGGCTACACCTTC
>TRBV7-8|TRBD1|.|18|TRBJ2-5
CASSVLRPGQGAKETQYF
TGTGCCAGCAGCGTATTGCGGCCGGGACAGGGGGCGAAAGAGACCCAGTACTTC
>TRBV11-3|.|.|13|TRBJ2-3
CASSLASTDTQYF
TGTGCCAGCAGCTTAGCTAGCACAGATACGCAGTATTTT
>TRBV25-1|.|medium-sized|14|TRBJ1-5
CASSESSGDLPQHF
TGTGCCAGCAGTGAGTCCTCCGGGGACTTGCCCCAGCATTTT
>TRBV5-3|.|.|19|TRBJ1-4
CARSRTPPQLGTQLEKLFF
TGTGCCAGAAGCCGCACTCCACCCCAACTCGGGACACAGCTCGAAAAACTGTTTTTT
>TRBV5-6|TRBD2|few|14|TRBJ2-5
CASSRTSGGKTQYF
TGTGCCAGCAGCCGTACTAGCGGGGGGAAGACCCAGTACTTC
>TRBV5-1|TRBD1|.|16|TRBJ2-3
CASSLSGGVSTDTQYF
TGCGCCAGCAGCCTGTCAGGGGGTGTTAGCACAGATACGCAGTATTTT
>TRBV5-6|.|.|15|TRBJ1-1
CASSLGIIANTEAFF
TGTGCCAGCAGCTTGGGAATCATCGCGAACACTGAAGCTTTCTTT
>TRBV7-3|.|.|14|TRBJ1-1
CASSLQGSNTEAFF
TGTGCCAGCAGCTTACAGGGATCCAACACTGAAGCTTTCTTT
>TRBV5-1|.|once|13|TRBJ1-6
CASSRNDNSPLHF
TGCGCCAGCAGCCGGAATGATAATTCACCCCTCCACTTT
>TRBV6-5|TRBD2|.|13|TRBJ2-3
CASLAGGGDTQYF
TGTGCCAGTCTAGCGGGAGGGGGTGATACGCAGTATTTT
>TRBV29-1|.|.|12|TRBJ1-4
CSVKATNEKLFF
TGCAGCGTAAAAGCAACTAATGAAAAACTGTTTTTT
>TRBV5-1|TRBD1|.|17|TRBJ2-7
CASSPNPTGTGSYEQYF
TGCGCCAGCAGCCCTAACCCTACCGGGACAGGTTCCTACGAGCAGTACTTC